The clone carrying this TCR beta chain has only one observation. These data are taken from a study of blood T cell repertoires in COVID-19. For the study at large: Acute and convalescent COVID-19 specimens originated in the United States, Italy and Spain.

The data were produced by immunoSEQ multiplex PCR, yet TCRdb's version contains in-frame clones alone and is incomplete. The sample has about 380,000 clones; 88% are singletons. Recruitment covered 20 to 25 US areas and drew participants whose ages spanned roughly 18 to 100 years. Donors were grouped by their self-reported clinical history. Before being deemed recovered, Cohort 3 donors had two negative PCRs, clearance, or symptom resolution. Trimming took off 2 bases at V and 3 bases at J, with 8 bases between the two ends. Germline V gene sequence: CDR1 SGHRS, CDR2 YFSETQ. The CDR3 runs to 13 residues.

The TCR originated in a woman under 30 who had recovered from COVID-19. Sequenced material: PBMCs or T cells enriched from blood (not recorded which). The chain combines TRBV5-1 with TRBJ1-1; a possible D gene is TRBD1 (5 bases). The chain's CDR3 is CASSFWGDTEAFF. The DNA of the CDR3 is TGCGCCAGCAGCTTCTGGGGGGACACTGAAGCTTTCTTT.